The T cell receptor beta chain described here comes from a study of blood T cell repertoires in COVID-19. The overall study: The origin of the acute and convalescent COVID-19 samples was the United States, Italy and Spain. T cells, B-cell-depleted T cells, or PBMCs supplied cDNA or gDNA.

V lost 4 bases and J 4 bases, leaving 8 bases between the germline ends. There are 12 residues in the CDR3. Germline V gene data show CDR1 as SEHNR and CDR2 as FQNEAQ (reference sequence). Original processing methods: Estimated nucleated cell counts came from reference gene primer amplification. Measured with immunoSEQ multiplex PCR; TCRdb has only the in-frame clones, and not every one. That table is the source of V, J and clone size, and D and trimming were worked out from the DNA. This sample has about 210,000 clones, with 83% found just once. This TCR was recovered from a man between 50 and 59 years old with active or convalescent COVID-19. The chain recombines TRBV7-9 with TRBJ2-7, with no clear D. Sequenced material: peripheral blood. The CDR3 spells CASSSTRYEQYF. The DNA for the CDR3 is TGTGCCAGCAGCTCTACGCGGTACGAGCAGTACTTC. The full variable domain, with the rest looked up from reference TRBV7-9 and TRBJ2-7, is DTGVSQNPRHKITKRGQNVTFRCDPISEHNRLYWYRQTLGQGPEFLTYFQNEAQLEKSRLLSDRFSAERPKGSFSTLEIQRTEQGDSAMYLCASSSTRYEQYFGPGTRLTVT.